These 9 T cell receptor beta chains were sequenced from one sample in a study of cytomegalovirus exposure and HLA in healthy donors. PCR used 60 Vbeta primers and 13 Jbeta primers. Produced via immunoSEQ multiplex PCR; TCRdb's table is partial and in-frame only. The repertoire shows around 140,000 clones; the top ten hold around 1.7%. Sequencing was done on a sample of PBMCs. These receptors came from a woman in her forties or fifties in good health and CMV-seronegative.

V is TRBV9 and J is TRBJ1-5; TRBD1 agrees at 8 bases. J was trimmed by 7 bases and V by 4 bases; bases with no gene match: 7. CDR3 length: 14 amino acids. Per germline, CDR1 SGDLS and CDR2 YYNGEE. CDR3 residues: CASSSGQGGQPQHF. The CDR3 coding sequence is TGTGCCAGCAGCTCTGGACAGGGCGGACAGCCCCAGCATTTT.

The chain joins TRBV28 to TRBJ2-3, with D possibly matching TRBD1 (7 bases). V shed 3 bases and J shed 0 bases, with 16 bases lying between them. This CDR3 region has 17 residues. Germline lookup yields CDR1 MDHEN and CDR2 SYDVKM. The CDR3 DNA reads as TGTGCCAGCAGTTTGCCCAGGGGGGTTACAAGCACAGATACGCAGTATTTT. The encoded protein is CASSLPRGVTSTDTQYF.

The genes are TRBV30 and TRBJ2-2, with TRBD1 matching 8 bases. This CDR3 comprises 13 residues. V lost 5 bases, J lost 5 bases, and 4 bases stayed unmatched. Germline V gene lookup returns CDR1 GTSNPN and CDR2 SVGIG (reference sequence). The DNA of the CDR3 is TGTGCCTGGGGGACAGGTGGAACCGGGGAGCTGTTTTTT. The encoded protein is CAWGTGGTGELFF.

The chain couples TRBV5-6 to TRBJ2-5; unclear D gene. Looked up from germline, CDR1 is SGHDT and CDR2 is YYEEEE. Trimming shortened V by 2 bases and J by 5 bases, and 16 bases separated the two germline ends. The CDR3 is 15 amino acids. The CDR3 protein is CASSFFPLAVETQYF. The CDR3 DNA reads TGTGCCAGCAGCTTTTTTCCTCTGGCGGTCGAGACCCAGTACTTC.

The rearrangement joins TRBV28 to TRBJ2-7; 11 bases match TRBD1. Losses at the gene ends were 0 bases for V and 3 bases for J; bases not matched to a gene: 7. This CDR3 contains 17 residues. CDR1 is MDHEN and CDR2 is SYDVKM in the germline V gene. The chain's CDR3 is CASSLWLPGTGGYEQYF. The DNA for the CDR3 is TGTGCCAGCAGTTTATGGCTCCCCGGGACAGGGGGCTACGAGCAGTACTTC.

As DNA, the CDR3 is TGTGCCTGGAGTGTACTAAGAGGCGAGCAGTACTTC. Translation: CAWSVLRGEQYF. This chain uses TRBV30 with TRBJ2-7, with D uncertain. The CDR3 contains 12 residues. With 0 bases removed from V and 6 bases from J, the gap between germline ends came to 9 bases. Per germline, CDR1 GTSNPN and CDR2 SVGIG (reference sequence).

The chain joins TRBV13 to TRBJ1-3; perhaps TRBD1 as D (6 bases). Germline V gene lookup returns CDR1 PRHDT and CDR2 FYEKMQ (reference sequence). Trimming took 4 bases from V and 0 from J, leaving 13 bases between them. This CDR3 has 16 residues. The DNA for the CDR3 is TGTGCCAGCAGCTCAGGGGAGCCTACCTCTGGAAACACCATATATTTT. Amino acid sequence: CASSSGEPTSGNTIYF.

The chain links TRBV18 to TRBJ1-1, with 10 nucleotides matching TRBD1. V shed 5 bases and J 4 bases; nucleotides not matched to a gene: 4. Per germline, CDR1 KGHSH and CDR2 LQKENI. The CDR3 has 14 residues. The CDR3 region is CASSDRTGGTEAFF. DNA for the CDR3: TGTGCCAGCTCAGATAGGACAGGGGGCACTGAAGCTTTCTTT.

The V gene is TRBV18, the J gene TRBJ2-3; D is perhaps TRBD1 (5 bases). Germline V gene data show CDR1 as KGHSH and CDR2 as LQKENI. V lost 5 bases and J 3 bases, leaving 12 bases between the germline ends. CDR3 length: 14 residues. The CDR3: CASSAGLGTDTQYF. The CDR3 DNA is TGTGCCAGCTCAGCAGGGTTGGGTACAGATACGCAGTATTTT. Looking up the rest from reference TRBV18 and TRBJ2-3 gives the full variable domain: NAGVMQNPRHLVRRRGQEARLRCSPMKGHSHVYWYRQLPEEGLKFMVYLQKENIIDESGMPKERFSAEFPKEGPSILRIQQVVRGDSAAYFCASSAGLGTDTQYFGPGTRLTVL.